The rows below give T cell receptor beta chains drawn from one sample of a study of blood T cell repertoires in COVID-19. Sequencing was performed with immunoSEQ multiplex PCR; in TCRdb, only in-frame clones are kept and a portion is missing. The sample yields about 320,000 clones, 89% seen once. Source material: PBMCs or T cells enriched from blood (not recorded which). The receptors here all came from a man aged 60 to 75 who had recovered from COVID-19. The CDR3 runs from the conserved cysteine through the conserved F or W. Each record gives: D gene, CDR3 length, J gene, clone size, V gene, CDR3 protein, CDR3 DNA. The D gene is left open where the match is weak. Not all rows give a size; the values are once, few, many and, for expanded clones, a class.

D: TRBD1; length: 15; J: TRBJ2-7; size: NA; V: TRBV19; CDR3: CASSMGQGELYEQYF; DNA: TGTGCCAGTAGTATGGGACAGGGGGAGCTTTACGAGCAGTACTTC
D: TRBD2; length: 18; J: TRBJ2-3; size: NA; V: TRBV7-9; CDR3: CASSLEWSSGRETDTQYF; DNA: TGTGCCAGCAGCTTAGAGTGGTCTAGCGGGAGGGAGACAGATACGCAGTATTTT
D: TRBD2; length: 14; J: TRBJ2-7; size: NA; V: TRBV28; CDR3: CATTIAGPSYEQYF; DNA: TGTGCCACAACTATAGCGGGACCCTCCTACGAGCAGTACTTC
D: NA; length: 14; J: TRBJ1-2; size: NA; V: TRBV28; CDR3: CASSLYQGNYGYTF; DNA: TGTGCCAGCAGTTTATACCAGGGCAACTATGGCTACACCTTC
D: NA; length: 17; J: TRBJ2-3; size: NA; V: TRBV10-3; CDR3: CAISVPWQGTSTDTQYF; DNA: TGTGCCATCAGTGTTCCTTGGCAGGGAACTAGCACAGATACGCAGTATTTT
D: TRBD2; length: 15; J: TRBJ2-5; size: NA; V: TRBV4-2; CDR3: CASSRGLAGQETQYF; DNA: TGTGCCAGCAGCCGCGGACTAGCGGGCCAGGAGACCCAGTACTTC
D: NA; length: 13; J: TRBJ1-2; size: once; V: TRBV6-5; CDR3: CASSYSSNYGYTF; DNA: TGTGCCAGCAGTTACTCGAGTAACTATGGCTACACCTTC
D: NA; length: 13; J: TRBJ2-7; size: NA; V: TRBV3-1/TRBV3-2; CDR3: CASSHQVTYEQYF; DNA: TGTGCCAGCAGCCACCAGGTTACCTACGAGCAGTACTTC
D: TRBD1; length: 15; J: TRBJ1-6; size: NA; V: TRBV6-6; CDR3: CASSSGQGDYSPLHF; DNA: TGTGCCAGCAGTTCCGGACAGGGGGACTATTCACCCCTCCACTTT
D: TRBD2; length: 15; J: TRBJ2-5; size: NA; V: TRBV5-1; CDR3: CASSSLAGGYETQYF; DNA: TGCGCCAGCAGCTCGTTAGCGGGAGGGTACGAGACCCAGTACTTC
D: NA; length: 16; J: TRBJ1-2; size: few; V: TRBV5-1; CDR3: CASSLWGWTENYGYTF; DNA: TGCGCCAGCAGCTTGTGGGGGTGGACAGAGAACTATGGCTACACCTTC
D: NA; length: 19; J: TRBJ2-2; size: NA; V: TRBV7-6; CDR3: CASSLVRVALTSNTGELFF; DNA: TGTGCCAGCAGCTTAGTTCGGGTGGCGTTAACTTCGAACACCGGGGAGCTGTTTTTT
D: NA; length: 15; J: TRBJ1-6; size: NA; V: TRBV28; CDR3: CASSQGTLNNSPLHF; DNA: TGTGCCAGCAGCCAGGGGACACTCAATAATTCACCCCTCCACTTT
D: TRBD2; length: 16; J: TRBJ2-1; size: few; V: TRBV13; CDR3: CASSSRLAGDYNEQFF; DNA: TGTGCCAGCAGCTCCAGACTAGCGGGAGACTACAATGAGCAGTTCTTC
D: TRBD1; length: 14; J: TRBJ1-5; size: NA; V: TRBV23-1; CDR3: CASSLRQGDQPQHF; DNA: TGCGCCAGCAGTCTAAGACAGGGGGATCAGCCCCAGCATTTT
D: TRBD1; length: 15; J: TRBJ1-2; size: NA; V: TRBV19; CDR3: CATQGRDRDFGGYTF; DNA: TGTGCCACCCAAGGCCGGGACAGGGATTTTGGGGGCTACACCTTC
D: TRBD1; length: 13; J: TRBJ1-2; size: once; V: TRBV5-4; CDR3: CASSPDRGYGYTF; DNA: TGTGCCAGCAGCCCCGACAGGGGCTATGGCTACACCTTC
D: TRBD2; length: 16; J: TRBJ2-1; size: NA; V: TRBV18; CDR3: CASSSSGTSGTNEQFF; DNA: TGTGCCAGCTCATCATCCGGGACTAGCGGGACGAATGAGCAGTTCTTC
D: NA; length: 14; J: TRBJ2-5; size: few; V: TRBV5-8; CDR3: CASSRGRVQETQYF; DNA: TGTGCCAGCAGCCGAGGGCGGGTCCAAGAGACCCAGTACTTC
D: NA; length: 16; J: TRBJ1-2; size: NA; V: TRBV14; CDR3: CASSQASGTTNYGYTF; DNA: TGTGCCAGCAGCCAAGCGTCAGGGACTACTAACTATGGCTACACCTTC
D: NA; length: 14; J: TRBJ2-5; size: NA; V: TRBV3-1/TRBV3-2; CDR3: CASSQGPGAETQYF; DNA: TGTGCCAGCAGCCAAGGTCCAGGGGCCGAGACCCAGTACTTC
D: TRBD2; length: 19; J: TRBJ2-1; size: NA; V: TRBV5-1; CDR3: CASTPSGRIRRAGANEQFF; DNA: TGCGCCAGCACCCCTAGCGGGAGAATTCGGCGGGCTGGGGCGAATGAGCAGTTCTTC
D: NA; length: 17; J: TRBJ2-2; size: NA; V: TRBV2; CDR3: CASSEALYGSDTGELFF; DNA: TGTGCCAGCAGTGAAGCGCTCTACGGGAGTGACACCGGGGAGCTGTTTTTT
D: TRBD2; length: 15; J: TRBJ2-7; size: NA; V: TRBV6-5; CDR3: CASSTGTTYSYEQYF; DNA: TGTGCCAGCAGCACCGGGACTACCTACTCCTACGAGCAGTACTTC
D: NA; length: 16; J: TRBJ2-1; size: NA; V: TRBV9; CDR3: CASSVDPSPLTPEQFF; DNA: TGTGCCAGCAGCGTAGATCCTAGCCCCCTGACCCCTGAGCAGTTCTTC
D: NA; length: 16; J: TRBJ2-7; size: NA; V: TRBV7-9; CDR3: CASSSTFRRSSYEQYF; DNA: TGTGCCAGCAGCTCGACCTTCAGGAGGAGCTCCTACGAGCAGTACTTC
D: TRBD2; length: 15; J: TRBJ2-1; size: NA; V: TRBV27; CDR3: CASSFPAGASGEQFF; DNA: TGTGCCAGCAGTTTTCCGGCGGGAGCTTCGGGTGAGCAGTTCTTC
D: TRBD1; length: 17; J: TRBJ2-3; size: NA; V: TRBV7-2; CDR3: CASSPGAGGPHADTQYF; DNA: TGTGCCAGCAGCCCGGGTGCAGGGGGTCCACACGCAGATACGCAGTATTTT
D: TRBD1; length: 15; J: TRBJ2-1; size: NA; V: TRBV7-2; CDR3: CASSRTGGNNNEQFF; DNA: TGTGCCAGCAGCAGGACAGGGGGCAATAACAATGAGCAGTTCTTC
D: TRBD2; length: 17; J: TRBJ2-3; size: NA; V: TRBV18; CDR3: CASSRAGTSLNTDTQYF; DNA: TGTGCCAGCTCGAGAGCCGGGACTAGCCTTAACACAGATACGCAGTATTTT
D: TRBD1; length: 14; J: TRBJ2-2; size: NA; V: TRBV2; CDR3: CASRRTGVAGELFF; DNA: TGTGCCAGCAGGAGGACAGGGGTGGCCGGGGAGCTGTTTTTT
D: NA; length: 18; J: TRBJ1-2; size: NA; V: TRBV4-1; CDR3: CASSPIFLGQGRNYGYTF; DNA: TGCGCCAGCAGCCCAATTTTCTTGGGGCAGGGCCGTAACTATGGCTACACCTTC
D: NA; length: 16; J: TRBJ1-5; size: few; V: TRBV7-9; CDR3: CASSKQRGLSNQPQHF; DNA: TGTGCCAGCAGCAAACAAAGGGGTCTCAGCAATCAGCCCCAGCATTTT
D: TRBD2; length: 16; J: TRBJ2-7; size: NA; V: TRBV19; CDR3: CASSRTSRNPLYEQYF; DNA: TGTGCCAGTAGTCGGACTAGCCGGAACCCCCTCTACGAGCAGTACTTC
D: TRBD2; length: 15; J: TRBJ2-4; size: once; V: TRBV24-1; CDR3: CATSDPAGVGNIQYF; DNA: TGTGCCACCAGTGACCCAGCGGGAGTCGGAAACATTCAGTACTTC
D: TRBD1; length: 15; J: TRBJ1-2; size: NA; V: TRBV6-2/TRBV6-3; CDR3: CASSETGGLAYGYTF; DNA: TGTGCCAGCAGCGAAACAGGGGGCTTGGCCTATGGCTACACCTTC
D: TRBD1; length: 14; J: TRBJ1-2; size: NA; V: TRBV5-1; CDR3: CASSFGQANYGYTF; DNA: TGCGCCAGCAGCTTCGGACAGGCCAACTATGGCTACACCTTC
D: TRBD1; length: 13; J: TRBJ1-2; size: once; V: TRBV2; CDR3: CASTIDRVDGYTF; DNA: TGTGCCAGCACCATTGACAGGGTTGACGGCTACACCTTC
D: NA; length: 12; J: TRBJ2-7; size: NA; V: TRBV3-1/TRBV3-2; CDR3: CASSREGYEQYF; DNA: TGTGCCAGCAGCCGTGAGGGATACGAGCAGTACTTC
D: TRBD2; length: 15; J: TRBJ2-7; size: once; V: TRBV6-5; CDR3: CASRILAEQGYEQYF; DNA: TGTGCCAGCAGAATACTAGCGGAGCAGGGGTACGAGCAGTACTTC
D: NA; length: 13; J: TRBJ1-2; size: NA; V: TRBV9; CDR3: CASPRRLYYGYTF; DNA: TGTGCCAGCCCGCGGCGGCTCTACTATGGCTACACCTTC
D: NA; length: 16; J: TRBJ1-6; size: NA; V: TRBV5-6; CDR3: CASSLAGTGGSSPLHF; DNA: TGTGCCAGCAGCTTGGCCGGGACGGGAGGAAGTTCACCCCTCCACTTT
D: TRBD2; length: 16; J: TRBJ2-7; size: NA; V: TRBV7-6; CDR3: CASSSGTSGRVHEQYF; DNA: TGTGCCAGCAGCTCCGGGACTAGCGGGAGGGTACACGAGCAGTACTTC
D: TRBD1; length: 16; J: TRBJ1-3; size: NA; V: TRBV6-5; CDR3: CASSYSRGFRKGTIYF; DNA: TGTGCCAGCAGTTACTCCAGGGGGTTCCGGAAAGGCACCATATATTTT
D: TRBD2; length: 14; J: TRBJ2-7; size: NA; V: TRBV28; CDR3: CASSLAGYSYEQYF; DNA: TGTGCCAGCAGTCTAGCGGGATATTCCTACGAGCAGTACTTC
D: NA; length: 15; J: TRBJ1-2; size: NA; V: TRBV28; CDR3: CASSLGLGAHYGYTF; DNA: TGTGCCAGCAGTTTGGGGCTAGGGGCGCACTATGGCTACACCTTC
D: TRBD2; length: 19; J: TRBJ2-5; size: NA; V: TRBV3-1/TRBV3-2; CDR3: CASSQGSPSRLAGIETQYF; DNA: TGTGCCAGCAGCCAAGGGTCCCCGTCCCGACTAGCGGGGATAGAGACCCAGTACTTC
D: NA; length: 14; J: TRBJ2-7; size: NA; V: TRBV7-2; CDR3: CASSLASRAYEQYF; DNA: TGTGCCAGCAGCTTAGCGTCCCGGGCCTACGAGCAGTACTTC
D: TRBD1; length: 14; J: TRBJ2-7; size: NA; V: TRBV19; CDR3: CASRDLGTEYEQYF; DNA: TGTGCCAGTAGAGACCTCGGGACAGAATACGAGCAGTACTTC
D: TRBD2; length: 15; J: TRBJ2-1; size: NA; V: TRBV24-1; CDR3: CATSDPRLAGGEQFF; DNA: TGTGCCACCAGTGATCCGAGACTAGCGGGAGGTGAGCAGTTCTTC
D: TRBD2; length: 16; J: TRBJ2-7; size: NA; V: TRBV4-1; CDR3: CASSQFETSGSYEQYF; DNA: TGCGCCAGCAGCCAATTTGAGACTAGCGGGAGTTACGAGCAGTACTTC
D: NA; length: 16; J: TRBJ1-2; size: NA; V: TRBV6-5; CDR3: CASSYSNLLAVGGYTF; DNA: TGTGCCAGCAGTTACTCTAACCTATTAGCGGTCGGGGGCTACACCTTC
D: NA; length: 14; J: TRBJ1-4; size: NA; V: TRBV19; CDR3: CASSTRTEVEKLFF; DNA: TGTGCCAGTAGTACAAGGACAGAGGTAGAAAAACTGTTTTTT
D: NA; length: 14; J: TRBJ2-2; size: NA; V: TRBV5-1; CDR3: CASSSDSGAGELFF; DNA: TGCGCCAGCAGCTCGGACAGTGGGGCCGGGGAGCTGTTTTTT
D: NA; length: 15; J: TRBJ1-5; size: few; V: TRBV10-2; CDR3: CASTAVGVGNQPQHF; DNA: TGCGCCAGCACTGCCGTCGGGGTGGGCAATCAGCCCCAGCATTTT
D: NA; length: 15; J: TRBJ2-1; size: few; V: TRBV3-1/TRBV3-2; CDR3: CASSHEGMSYNEQFF; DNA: TGTGCCAGCAGCCATGAGGGAATGTCCTACAATGAGCAGTTCTTC
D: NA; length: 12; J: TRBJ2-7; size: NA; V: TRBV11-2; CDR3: CASSLTTLEQYF; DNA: TGTGCCAGCAGCTTAACCACTCTGGAGCAGTACTTC
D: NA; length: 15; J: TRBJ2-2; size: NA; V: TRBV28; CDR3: CASSFGDLNTGELFF; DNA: TGTGCCAGCAGTTTCGGAGATCTGAACACCGGGGAGCTGTTTTTT
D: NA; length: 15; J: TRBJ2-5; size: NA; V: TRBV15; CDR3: CATSRDLGRGETQYF; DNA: TGTGCCACCAGCAGAGATCTTGGCAGGGGAGAGACCCAGTACTTC